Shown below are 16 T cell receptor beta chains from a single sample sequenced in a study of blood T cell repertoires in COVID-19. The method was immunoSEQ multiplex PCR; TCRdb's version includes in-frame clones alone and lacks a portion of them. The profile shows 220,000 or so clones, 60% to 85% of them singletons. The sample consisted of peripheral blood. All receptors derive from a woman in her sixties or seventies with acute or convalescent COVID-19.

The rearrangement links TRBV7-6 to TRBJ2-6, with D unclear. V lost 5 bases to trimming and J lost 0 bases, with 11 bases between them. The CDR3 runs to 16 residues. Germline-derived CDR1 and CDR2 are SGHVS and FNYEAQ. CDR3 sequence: CASSPLLNSGANVLTF. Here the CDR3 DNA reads TGTGCCAGCAGCCCACTACTTAACTCTGGGGCCAACGTCCTGACTTTC. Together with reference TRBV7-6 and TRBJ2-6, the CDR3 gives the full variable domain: GAGVSQSPRYKVTKRGQDVALRCDPISGHVSLYWYRQALGQGPEFLTYFNYEAQQDKSGLPNDRFSAERPEGSISTLTIQRTEQRDSAMYRCASSPLLNSGANVLTFGAGSRLTVL.

In DNA, the CDR3 is TGTGCCAGCAGCTTAGGCGGGGGCCGTGAAGCTTTCTTT. It yields the protein CASSLGGGREAFF. The V call is TRBV11-2, the J call TRBJ1-1; D might be TRBD1 (6 bases). CDR1 and CDR2 from the germline V gene are SGHAT and FQNNGV. This CDR3 spans 13 amino acids. V shed 1 base and J shed 7 bases, with 10 bases lying between them.

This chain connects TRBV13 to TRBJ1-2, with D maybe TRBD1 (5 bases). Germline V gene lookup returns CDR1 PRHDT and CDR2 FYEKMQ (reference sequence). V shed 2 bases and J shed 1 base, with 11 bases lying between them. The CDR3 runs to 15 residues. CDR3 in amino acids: CASSLYETVNYGYTF. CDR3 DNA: TGTGCCAGCAGCTTATACGAGACAGTTAACTATGGCTACACCTTC.

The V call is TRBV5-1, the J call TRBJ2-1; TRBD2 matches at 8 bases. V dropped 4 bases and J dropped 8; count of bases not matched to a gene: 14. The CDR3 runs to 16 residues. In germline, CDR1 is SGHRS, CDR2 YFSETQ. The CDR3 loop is CASSTVGAGAGDEQFF. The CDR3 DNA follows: TGCGCCAGCAGCACTGTCGGAGCGGGAGCGGGCGATGAGCAGTTCTTC.

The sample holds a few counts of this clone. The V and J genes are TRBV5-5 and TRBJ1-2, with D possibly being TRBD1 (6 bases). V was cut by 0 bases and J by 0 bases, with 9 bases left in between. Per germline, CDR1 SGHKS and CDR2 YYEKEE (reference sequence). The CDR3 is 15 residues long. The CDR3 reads CASSLGPGANYGYTF. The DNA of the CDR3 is TGTGCCAGCAGCTTGGGTCCAGGGGCTAACTATGGCTACACCTTC.

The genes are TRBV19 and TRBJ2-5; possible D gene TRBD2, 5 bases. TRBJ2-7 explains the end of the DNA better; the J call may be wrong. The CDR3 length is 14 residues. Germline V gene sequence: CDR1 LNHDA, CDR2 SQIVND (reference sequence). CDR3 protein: CASSIVGGPYEQYF. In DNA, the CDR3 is TGTGCCAGTAGTATAGTAGGAGGTCCCTACGAGCAGTACTTC.

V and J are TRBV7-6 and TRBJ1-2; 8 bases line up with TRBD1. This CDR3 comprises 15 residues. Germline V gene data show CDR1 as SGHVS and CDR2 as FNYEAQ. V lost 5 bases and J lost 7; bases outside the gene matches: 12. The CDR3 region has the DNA TGTGCCAGCAGCCAAGGGGCAGGGGGCGCATTTGGCTACACCTTC. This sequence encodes CASSQGAGGAFGYTF.

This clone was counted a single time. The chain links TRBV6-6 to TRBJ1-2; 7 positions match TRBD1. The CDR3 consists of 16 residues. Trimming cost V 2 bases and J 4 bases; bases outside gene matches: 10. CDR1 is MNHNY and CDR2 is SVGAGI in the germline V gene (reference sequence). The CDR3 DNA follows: TGTGCCAGCAGTTACCCGCCCGACAGGGATGTCTATGGCTACACCTTC. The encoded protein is CASSYPPDRDVYGYTF.

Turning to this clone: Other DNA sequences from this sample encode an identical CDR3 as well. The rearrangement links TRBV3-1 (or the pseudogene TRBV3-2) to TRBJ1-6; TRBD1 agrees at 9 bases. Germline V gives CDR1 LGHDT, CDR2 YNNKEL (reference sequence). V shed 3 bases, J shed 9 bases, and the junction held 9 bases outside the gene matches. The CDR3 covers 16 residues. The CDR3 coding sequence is TGTGCCAGCAGCCAGGAGCCGGGACAGGGAAGTTCACCCCTCCACTTT. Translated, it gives CASSQEPGQGSSPLHF.

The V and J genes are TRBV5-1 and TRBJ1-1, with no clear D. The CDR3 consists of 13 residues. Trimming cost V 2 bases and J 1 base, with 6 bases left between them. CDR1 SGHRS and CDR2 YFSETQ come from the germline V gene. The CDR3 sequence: CASSFAENTEAFF. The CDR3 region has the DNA TGCGCCAGCAGCTTTGCGGAGAACACTGAAGCTTTCTTT.

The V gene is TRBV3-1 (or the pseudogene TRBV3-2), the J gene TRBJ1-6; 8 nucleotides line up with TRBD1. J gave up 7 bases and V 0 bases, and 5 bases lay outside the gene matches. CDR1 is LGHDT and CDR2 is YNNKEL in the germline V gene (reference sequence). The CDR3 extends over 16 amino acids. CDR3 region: CASSQDWGDRNSPLHF. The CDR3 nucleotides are TGTGCCAGCAGCCAAGATTGGGGGGACAGGAATTCACCCCTCCACTTT.

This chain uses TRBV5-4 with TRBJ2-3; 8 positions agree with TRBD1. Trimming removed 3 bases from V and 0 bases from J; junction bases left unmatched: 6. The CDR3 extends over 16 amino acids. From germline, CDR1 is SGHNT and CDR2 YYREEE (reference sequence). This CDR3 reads CASSSLTGASTDTQYF. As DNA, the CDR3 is TGTGCCAGCAGCTCGTTGACAGGGGCCAGCACAGATACGCAGTATTTT. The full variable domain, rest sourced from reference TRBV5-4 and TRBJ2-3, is ETGVTQSPTHLIKTRGQQVTLRCSSQSGHNTVSWYQQALGQGPQFIFQYYREEENGRGNFPPRFSGLQFPNYSSELNVNALELDDSALYLCASSSLTGASTDTQYFGPGTRLTVL.

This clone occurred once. CDR3 sequence: CAIRGTGPYEQYF. DNA for the CDR3: TGTGCCATCAGGGGGACAGGGCCCTACGAGCAGTACTTC. The chain joins TRBV10-3 to TRBJ2-7; 9 nucleotides line up with TRBD1. The length of the CDR3 is 13 residues. The germline CDR1 and CDR2 sequences are ENHRY and SYGVKD. Trimming took 6 bases from V and 2 from J; bases not matched to a gene: 2.

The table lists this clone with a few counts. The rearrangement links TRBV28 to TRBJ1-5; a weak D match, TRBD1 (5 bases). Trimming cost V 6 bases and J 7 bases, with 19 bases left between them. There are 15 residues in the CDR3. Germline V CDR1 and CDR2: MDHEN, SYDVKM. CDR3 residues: CASSTPQVGVQPQHF. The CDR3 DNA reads TGTGCCAGCAGCACCCCACAGGTAGGGGTACAGCCCCAGCATTTT.

Here the CDR3 reads CASSNSSPTDTQYF. CDR3 coding DNA: TGTGCCAGCAGTAACAGCAGTCCCACAGATACGCAGTATTTT. This sequence joins TRBV2 and TRBJ2-3, with unresolved D. Germline V gene data show CDR1 as SNHLY and CDR2 as FYNNEI. V lost 5 bases and J 2 bases, leaving 11 bases between the germline ends. CDR3 length equals 14 residues.

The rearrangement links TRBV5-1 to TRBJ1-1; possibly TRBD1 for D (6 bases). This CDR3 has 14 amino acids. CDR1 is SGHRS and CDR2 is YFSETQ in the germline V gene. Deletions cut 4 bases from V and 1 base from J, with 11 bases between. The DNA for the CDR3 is TGCGCCAGCAGCCTGGGGGGCCCGAACACTGAAGCTTTCTTT. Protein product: CASSLGGPNTEAFF.